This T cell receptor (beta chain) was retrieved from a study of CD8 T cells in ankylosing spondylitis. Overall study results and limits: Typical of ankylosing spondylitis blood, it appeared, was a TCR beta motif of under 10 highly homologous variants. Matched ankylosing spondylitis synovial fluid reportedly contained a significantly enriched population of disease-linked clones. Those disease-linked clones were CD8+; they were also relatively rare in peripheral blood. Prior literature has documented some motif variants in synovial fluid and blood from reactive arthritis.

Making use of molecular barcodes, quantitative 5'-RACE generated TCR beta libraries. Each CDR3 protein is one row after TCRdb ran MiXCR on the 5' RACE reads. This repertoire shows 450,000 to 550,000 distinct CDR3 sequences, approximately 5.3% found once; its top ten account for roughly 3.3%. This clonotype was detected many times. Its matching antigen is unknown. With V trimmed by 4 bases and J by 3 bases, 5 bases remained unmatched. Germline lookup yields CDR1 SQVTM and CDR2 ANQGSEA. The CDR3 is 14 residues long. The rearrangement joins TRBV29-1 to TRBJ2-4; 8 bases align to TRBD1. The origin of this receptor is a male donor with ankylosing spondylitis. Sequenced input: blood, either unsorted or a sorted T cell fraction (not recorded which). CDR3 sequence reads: CSVAGGAGKNIQYF. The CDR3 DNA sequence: TGCAGCGTTGCAGGGGGCGCCGGCAAAAACATTCAGTACTTC.